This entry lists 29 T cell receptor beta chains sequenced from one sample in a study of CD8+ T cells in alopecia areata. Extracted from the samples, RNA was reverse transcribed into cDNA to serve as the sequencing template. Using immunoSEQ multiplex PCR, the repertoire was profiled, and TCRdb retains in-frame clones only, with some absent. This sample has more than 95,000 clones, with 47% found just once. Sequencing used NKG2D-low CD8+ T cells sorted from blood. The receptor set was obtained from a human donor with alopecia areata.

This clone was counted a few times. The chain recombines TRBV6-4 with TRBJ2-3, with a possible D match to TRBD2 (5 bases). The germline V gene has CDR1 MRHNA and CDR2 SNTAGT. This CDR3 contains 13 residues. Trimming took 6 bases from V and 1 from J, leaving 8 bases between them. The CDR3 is CASSSGGTDTQYF. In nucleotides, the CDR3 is TGTGCCAGCAGCTCCGGGGGCACAGATACGCAGTATTTT.

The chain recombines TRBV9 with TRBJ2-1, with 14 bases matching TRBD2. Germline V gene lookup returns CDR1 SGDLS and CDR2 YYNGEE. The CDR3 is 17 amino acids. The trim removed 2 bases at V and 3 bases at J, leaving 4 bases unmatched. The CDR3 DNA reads TGTGCCAGCAGCGTTCCGACTAGCGGGGGGGACTACAATGAGCAGTTCTTC. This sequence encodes CASSVPTSGGDYNEQFF.

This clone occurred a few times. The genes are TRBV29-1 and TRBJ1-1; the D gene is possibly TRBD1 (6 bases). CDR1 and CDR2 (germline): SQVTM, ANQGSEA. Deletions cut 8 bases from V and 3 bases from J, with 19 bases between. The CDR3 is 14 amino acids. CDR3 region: CSSRGGESDTEAFF. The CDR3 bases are TGCAGCTCTAGAGGGGGGGAATCGGACACTGAAGCTTTCTTT.

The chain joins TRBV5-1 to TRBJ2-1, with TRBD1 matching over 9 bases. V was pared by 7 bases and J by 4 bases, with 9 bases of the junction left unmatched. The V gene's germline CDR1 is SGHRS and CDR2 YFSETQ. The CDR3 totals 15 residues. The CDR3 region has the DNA TGCGCCAGCGGCGCCGGGACAGGGATTTACAATGAGCAGTTCTTC. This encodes CASGAGTGIYNEQFF.

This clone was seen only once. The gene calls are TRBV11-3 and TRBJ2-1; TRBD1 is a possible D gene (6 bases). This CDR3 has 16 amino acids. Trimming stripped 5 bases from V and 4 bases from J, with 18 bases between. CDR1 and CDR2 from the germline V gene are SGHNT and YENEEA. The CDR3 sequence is CASSTSRGNGYNEQFF. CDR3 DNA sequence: TGTGCCAGCAGCACCTCAAGGGGGAATGGTTACAATGAGCAGTTCTTC. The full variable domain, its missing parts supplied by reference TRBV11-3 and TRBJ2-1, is EAGVVQSPRYKIIEKKQPVAFWCNPISGHNTLYWYLQNLGQGPELLIRYENEEAVDDSQLPKDRFSAERLKGVDSTLKIQPAELGDSAVYLCASSTSRGNGYNEQFFGPGTRLTVL.

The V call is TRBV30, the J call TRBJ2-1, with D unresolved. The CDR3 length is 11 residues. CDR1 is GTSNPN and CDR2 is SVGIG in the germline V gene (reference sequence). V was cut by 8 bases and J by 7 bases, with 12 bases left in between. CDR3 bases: TGTGCCACCGAGGAGCAGAATGAGCAGTTCTTC. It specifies CATEEQNEQFF.

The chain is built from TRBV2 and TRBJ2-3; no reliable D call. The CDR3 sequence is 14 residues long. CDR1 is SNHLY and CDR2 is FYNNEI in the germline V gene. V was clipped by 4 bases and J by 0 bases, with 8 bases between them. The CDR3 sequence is CASSVGQSTDTQYF. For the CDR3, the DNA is TGTGCCAGCAGTGTGGGCCAGAGCACAGATACGCAGTATTTT.

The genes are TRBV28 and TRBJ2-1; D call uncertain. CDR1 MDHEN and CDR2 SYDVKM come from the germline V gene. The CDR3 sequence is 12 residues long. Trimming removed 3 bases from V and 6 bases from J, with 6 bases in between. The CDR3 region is CASSFSLNEQFF. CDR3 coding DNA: TGTGCCAGCAGTTTTTCTCTCAATGAGCAGTTCTTC.

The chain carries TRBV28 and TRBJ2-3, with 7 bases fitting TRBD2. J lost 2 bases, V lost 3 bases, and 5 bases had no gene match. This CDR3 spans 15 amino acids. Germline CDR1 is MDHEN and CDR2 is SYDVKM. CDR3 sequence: CASSFQRGNTDTQYF. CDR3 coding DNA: TGTGCCAGCAGTTTTCAGCGGGGAAACACAGATACGCAGTATTTT.

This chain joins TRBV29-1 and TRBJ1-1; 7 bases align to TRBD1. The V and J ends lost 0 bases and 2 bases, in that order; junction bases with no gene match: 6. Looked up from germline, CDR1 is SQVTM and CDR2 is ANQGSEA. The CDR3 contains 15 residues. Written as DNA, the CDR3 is TGCAGCGTTGAAGATACCGGGACAGCTAACACTGAAGCTTTCTTT. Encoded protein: CSVEDTGTANTEAFF.

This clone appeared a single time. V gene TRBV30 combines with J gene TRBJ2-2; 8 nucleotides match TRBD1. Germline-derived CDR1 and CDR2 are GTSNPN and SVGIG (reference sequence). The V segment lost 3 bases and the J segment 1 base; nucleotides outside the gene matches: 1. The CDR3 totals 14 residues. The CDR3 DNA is TGTGCCTGGAGCGGACAGGGGAACACCGGGGAGCTGTTTTTT. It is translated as CAWSGQGNTGELFF.

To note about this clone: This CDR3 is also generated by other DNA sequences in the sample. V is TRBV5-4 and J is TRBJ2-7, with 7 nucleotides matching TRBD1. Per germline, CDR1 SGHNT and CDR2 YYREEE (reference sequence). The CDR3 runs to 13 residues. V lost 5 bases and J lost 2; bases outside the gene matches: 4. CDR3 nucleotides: TGTGCCAGCAGAATACAGGGGACCTACGAGCAGTACTTC. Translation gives CASRIQGTYEQYF.

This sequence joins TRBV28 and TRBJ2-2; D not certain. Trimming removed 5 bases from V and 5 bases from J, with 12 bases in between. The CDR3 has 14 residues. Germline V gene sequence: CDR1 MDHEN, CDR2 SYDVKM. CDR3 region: CASSPPVWTGELFF. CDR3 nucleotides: TGTGCCAGCAGTCCCCCGGTTTGGACCGGGGAGCTGTTTTTT. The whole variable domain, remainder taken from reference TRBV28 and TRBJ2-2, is DVKVTQSSRYLVKRTGEKVFLECVQDMDHENMFWYRQDPGLGLRLIYFSYDVKMKEKGDIPEGYSVSREKKERFSLILESASTNQTSMYLCASSPPVWTGELFFGEGSRLTVL.

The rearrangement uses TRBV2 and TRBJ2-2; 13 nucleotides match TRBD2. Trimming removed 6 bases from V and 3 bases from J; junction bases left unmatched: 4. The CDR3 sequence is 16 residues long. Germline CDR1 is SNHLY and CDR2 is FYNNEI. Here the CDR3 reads CASSGLAGAYTGELFF. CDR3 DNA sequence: TGTGCCAGCAGCGGACTAGCGGGGGCCTACACCGGGGAGCTGTTTTTT.

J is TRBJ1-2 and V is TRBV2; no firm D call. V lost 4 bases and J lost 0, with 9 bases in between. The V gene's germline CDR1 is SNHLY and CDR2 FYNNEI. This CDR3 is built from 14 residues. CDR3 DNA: TGTGCCAGCAGTGTTAGGGCCGCTAACTATGGCTACACCTTC. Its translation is CASSVRAANYGYTF.

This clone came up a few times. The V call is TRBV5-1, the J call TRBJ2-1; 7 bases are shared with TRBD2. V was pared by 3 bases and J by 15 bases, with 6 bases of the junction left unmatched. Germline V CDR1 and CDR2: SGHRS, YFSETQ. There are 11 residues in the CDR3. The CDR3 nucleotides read TGCGCCAGCAGCTCAGCCGGGACTACGTTCTTC. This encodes CASSSAGTTFF. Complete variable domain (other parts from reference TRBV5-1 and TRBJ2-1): KAGVTQTPRYLIKTRGQQVTLSCSPISGHRSVSWYQQTPGQGLQFLFEYFSETQRNKGNFPGRFSGRQFSNSRSEMNVSTLELGDSALYLCASSSAGTTFFGPGTRLTVL.

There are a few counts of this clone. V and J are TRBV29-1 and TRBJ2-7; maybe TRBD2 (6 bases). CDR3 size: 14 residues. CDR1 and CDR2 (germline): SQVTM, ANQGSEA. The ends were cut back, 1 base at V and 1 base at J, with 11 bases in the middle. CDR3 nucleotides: TGCAGCGTTGAAGTTTCGGGGGTATCCTACGAGCAGTACTTC. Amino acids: CSVEVSGVSYEQYF.

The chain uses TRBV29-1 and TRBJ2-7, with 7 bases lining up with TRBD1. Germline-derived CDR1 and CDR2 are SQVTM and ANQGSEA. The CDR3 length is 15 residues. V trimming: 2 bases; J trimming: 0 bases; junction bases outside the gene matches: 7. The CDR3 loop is CSVEREQGDSYEQYF. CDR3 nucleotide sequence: TGCAGCGTTGAACGAGAGCAGGGGGACTCCTACGAGCAGTACTTC.

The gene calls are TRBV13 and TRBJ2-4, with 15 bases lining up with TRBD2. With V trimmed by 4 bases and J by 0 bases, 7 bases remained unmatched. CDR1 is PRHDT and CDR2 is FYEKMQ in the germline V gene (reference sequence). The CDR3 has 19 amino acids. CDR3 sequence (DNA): TGTGCCAGCAGCTCCGGACTAGCGGGAGGGCCAGTAGCCAAAAACATTCAGTACTTC. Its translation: CASSSGLAGGPVAKNIQYF.

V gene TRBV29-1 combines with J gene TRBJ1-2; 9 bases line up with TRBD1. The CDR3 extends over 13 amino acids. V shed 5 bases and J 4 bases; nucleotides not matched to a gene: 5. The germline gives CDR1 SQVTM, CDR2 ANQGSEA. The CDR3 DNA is TGCAGCGTTACGACAGGGGGTAGCTATGGCTACACCTTC. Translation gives CSVTTGGSYGYTF.

DNA of the CDR3: TGCAGCGTTGAAGCAGCGAACTATGGCTACACCTTC. Its protein product is CSVEAANYGYTF. The chain has TRBV29-1 and TRBJ1-2; D is undetermined. Germline CDR1 reads SQVTM; CDR2 reads ANQGSEA. The V gene lost 1 base and the J gene lost 2 bases, with 5 bases spanning the gap. The CDR3 totals 12 residues.

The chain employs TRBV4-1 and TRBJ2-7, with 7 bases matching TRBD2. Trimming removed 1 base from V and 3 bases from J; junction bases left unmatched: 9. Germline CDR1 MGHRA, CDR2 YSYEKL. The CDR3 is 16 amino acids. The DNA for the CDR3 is TGCGCCAGCAGCCAAGTAGGCCAGACTAGCTTCTACGAGCAGTACTTC. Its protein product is CASSQVGQTSFYEQYF.

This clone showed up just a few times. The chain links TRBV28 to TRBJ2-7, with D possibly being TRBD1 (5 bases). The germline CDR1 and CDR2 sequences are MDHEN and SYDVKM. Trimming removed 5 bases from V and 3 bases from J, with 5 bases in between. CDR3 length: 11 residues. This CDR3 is CASSDSYEQYF. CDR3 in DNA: TGTGCCAGCAGTGACAGCTACGAGCAGTACTTC. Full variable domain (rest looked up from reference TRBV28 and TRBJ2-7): DVKVTQSSRYLVKRTGEKVFLECVQDMDHENMFWYRQDPGLGLRLIYFSYDVKMKEKGDIPEGYSVSREKKERFSLILESASTNQTSMYLCASSDSYEQYFGPGTRLTVT.

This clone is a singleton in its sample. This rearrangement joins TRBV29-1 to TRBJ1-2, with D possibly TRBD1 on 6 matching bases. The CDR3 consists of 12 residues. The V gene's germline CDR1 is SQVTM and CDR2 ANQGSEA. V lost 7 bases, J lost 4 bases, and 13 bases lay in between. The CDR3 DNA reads TGCAGCGGTACAGGGATTCTCTATGGCTACACCTTC. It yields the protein CSGTGILYGYTF.

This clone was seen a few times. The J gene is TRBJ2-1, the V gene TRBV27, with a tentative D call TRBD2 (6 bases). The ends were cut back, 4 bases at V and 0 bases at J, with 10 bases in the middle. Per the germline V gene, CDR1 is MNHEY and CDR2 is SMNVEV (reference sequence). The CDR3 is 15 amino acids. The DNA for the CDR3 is TGTGCCAGCAGTTCGTCCGGGAGCTCCTACAATGAGCAGTTCTTC. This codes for CASSSSGSSYNEQFF.

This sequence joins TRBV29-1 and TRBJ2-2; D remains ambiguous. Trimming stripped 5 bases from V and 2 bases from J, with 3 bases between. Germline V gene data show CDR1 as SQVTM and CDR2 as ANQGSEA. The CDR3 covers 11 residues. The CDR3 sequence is CSVTNTGELFF. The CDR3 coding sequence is TGCAGCGTTACTAACACCGGGGAGCTGTTTTTT.

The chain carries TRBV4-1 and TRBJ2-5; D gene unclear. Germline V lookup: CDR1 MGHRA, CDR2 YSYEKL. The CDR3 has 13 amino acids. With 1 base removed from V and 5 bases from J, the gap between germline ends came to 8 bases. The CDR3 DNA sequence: TGCGCCAGCAGCCAAGGTCTATCCGAGACCCAGTACTTC. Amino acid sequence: CASSQGLSETQYF.

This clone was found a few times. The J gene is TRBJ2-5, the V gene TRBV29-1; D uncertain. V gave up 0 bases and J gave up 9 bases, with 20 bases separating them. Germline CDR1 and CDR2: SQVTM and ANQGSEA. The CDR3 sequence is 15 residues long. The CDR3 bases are TGCAGCGTTGAAGATCTTTCCCCTCCTGATCTGCCCCAGTACTTC. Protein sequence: CSVEDLSPPDLPQYF.

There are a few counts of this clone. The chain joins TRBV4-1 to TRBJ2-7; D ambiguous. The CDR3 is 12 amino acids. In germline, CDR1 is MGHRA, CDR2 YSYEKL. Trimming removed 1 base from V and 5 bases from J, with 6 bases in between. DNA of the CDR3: TGCGCCAGCAGCCAAGGTATGGACGAGCAGTACTTC. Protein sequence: CASSQGMDEQYF.